Listed here are 26 T cell receptor beta chains from one sample, sequenced in a study of T cells after yellow fever vaccination. TCRdb redid the calling of the 5' RACE reads with MiXCR, one entry per CDR3 protein. The table shows about 96,000 distinct CDR3 sequences, with more than 7.5% occurring only once. The material sequenced was CD8+ T cells not binding an NS4B(214-222) dextramer, sorted from PBMCs, taken less than 18 days after the first yellow fever vaccination. The receptors were sampled from a man younger than 35 who received the YFV17D yellow fever vaccine.

In this sample, this clonotype turned up a few times. The rearrangement links TRBV27 to TRBJ2-1, with D unclear. This CDR3 comprises 15 residues. Germline CDR1 reads MNHEY; CDR2 reads SMNVEV (reference sequence). V lost 3 bases and J lost 1, with 10 bases in between. In nucleotides, the CDR3 is TGTGCCAGCAGTTTGGTGGTTGGATCCTACAATGAGCAGTTCTTC. This translates into CASSLVVGSYNEQFF.

The sample holds a few counts of this clonotype. This chain connects TRBV12-3 or TRBV12-4 to TRBJ1-2, with D maybe TRBD1 (5 bases). The CDR3 has 17 residues. Trimming stripped 2 bases from V and 4 bases from J, with 20 bases between. CDR3 in DNA: TGTGCCAGCAGTTTAAGCGGCAGGGCCAAACCCCCCTATGGCTACACCTTC. Its translation: CASSLSGRAKPPYGYTF.

A word on this clonotype: An end of the junction does not agree with germline; a read error may underlie this. The CDR3 loop reads CASSQTRAGTDTQYF. The CDR3 nucleotides read TGTGCTAGCAGCCAGACCAGGGCCGGGACAGATACGCAGTATTTT. The chain links TRBV7-7 to TRBJ2-3; a weak D match, TRBD1 (5 bases). This CDR3 has 15 amino acids. Germline V gene lookup returns CDR1 SSHAT and CDR2 FNYEAQ (reference sequence).

This clonotype occurred a few times. The CDR3 coding sequence is TGTGCCAGCAGTTCCGGACAGGGTGGCTACGAGCAGTACTTC. It specifies CASSSGQGGYEQYF. The chain has TRBV6-5 and TRBJ2-7; TRBD1 agrees at 8 bases. V dropped 4 bases and J dropped 3; count of bases not matched to a gene: 5. In germline, CDR1 is MNHEY, CDR2 SVGAGI. This CDR3 is built from 14 residues.

This clonotype was recorded a few times. The chain uses TRBV15 and TRBJ2-3; D might be TRBD1 or TRBD2, each matching 5 bases. The germline CDR1 and CDR2 sequences are LNHNV and YYDKDF (reference sequence). The CDR3 spans 14 residues. The V end lost 1 base, the J end lost 3 bases, and 8 bases lay between the germline ends. This CDR3 is CATSRGGGTDTQYF. The CDR3 DNA reads as TGTGCCACCAGCAGAGGTGGGGGTACAGATACGCAGTATTTT. Full variable domain (rest looked up from reference TRBV15 and TRBJ2-3): DAMVIQNPRYQVTQFGKPVTLSCSQTLNHNVMYWYQQKSSQAPKLLFHYYDKDFNNEADTPDNFQSRRPNTSFCFLDIRSPGLGDTAMYLCATSRGGGTDTQYFGPGTRLTVL.

This clonotype showed up just a few times. J is TRBJ2-2 and V is TRBV24-1; tentatively, D is TRBD1 (5 bases). Germline V lookup: CDR1 KGHDR, CDR2 SFDVKD. Between the trimmed V and J ends, which lost 9 bases and 6 bases, there was a span of 13 bases. The CDR3 sequence is 13 residues long. For the CDR3, the DNA is TGTGCCACCGGGCAGGGAAAGCCCGGGGAGCTGTTTTTT. Translation gives CATGQGKPGELFF.

This clonotype was recorded many times. The CDR3 carries no conserved terminal phenylalanine or tryptophan, so it likely arises from a read error. The DNA is omitted, as the CDR3 cannot be located on it reliably, and the CDR3 follows TCRdb's listing. This chain joins TRBV4-1 and TRBJ1-2. The length of the CDR3 is 12 amino acids, counting both ends. CDR1 is MGHRA and CDR2 is YSYEKL in the germline V gene. CDR3 protein: CASSQDWVRLNY.

The chain carries TRBV11-2 and TRBJ2-7; possible D gene TRBD1, 6 bases. Germline loops: CDR1 SGHAT, CDR2 FQNNGV. Trimming took off 2 bases at V and 0 bases at J, with 11 bases between the two ends. CDR3 length: 15 residues. As DNA, the CDR3 is TGTGCCAGCAGCTTAAACCCCAGGGGCTCCTACGAGCAGTACTTC. Its translation is CASSLNPRGSYEQYF.

The CDR3 coding sequence is TGCGCCAGCAGCCAGGTACCGGGACAGAGCACAGATACGCAGTATTTT. It codes for CASSQVPGQSTDTQYF. This chain uses TRBV4-1 with TRBJ2-3, with 7 bases matching TRBD1. V shed 3 bases and J 0 bases; nucleotides not matched to a gene: 6. Germline CDR1 is MGHRA and CDR2 is YSYEKL. The length of the CDR3 is 16 residues.

This chain uses TRBV24-1 with TRBJ2-3; D unclear. V was pared by 1 base and J by 6 bases, with 7 bases between. Germline CDR1 and CDR2: KGHDR and SFDVKD. The CDR3 has 13 residues. In DNA, the CDR3 is TGTGCCACCAGTGATTTTGTCGGGGATACGCAGTATTTT. Protein: CATSDFVGDTQYF.

This clonotype was found many times. V is TRBV4-2 and J is TRBJ2-7; D not certain. V lost 4 bases and J lost 6, with 16 bases in between. Germline CDR1 is LGHNA and CDR2 is YNFKEQ. CDR3 length: 14 residues. CDR3 protein: CASSPFKGIGEQYF. The CDR3 DNA follows: TGTGCCAGCAGCCCATTCAAGGGAATAGGCGAGCAGTACTTC.

The V call is TRBV4-3, the J call TRBJ2-3, with 9 bases that match TRBD1. With 2 bases clipped from V and 1 base from J, the junction kept 4 bases outside the gene matches. The CDR3 contains 16 residues. Germline values: CDR1 LGHNA, CDR2 YSLEER. The CDR3 DNA reads TGCGCCAGCAGCCAAAATACAGGGGGCGGCACAGATACGCAGTATTTT. As protein: CASSQNTGGGTDTQYF.

The CDR3 loop reads CASSRLGTPASGNTIYF. CDR3 DNA: TGCGCCAGCAGCCGGTTGGGAACACCAGCGTCTGGAAACACCATATATTTT. The rearrangement uses TRBV4-3 and TRBJ1-3; D call uncertain. This CDR3 region has 17 residues. The V gene lost 4 bases and the J gene lost 1 base, with 17 bases spanning the gap. Germline V gene sequence: CDR1 LGHNA, CDR2 YSLEER.

J is TRBJ1-6 and V is TRBV7-9; a possible D gene is TRBD1 (5 bases). The germline CDR1 and CDR2 sequences are SEHNR and FQNEAQ (reference sequence). The CDR3 is made up of 13 amino acids. V lost 8 bases, J lost 11 bases, and 16 bases lay in between. The CDR3 sequence: CASRGDESPPLHF. In nucleotides, the CDR3 is TGTGCCAGCCGGGGGGATGAAAGTCCACCCCTCCACTTT.

The V and J genes are TRBV6-5 and TRBJ1-1; no reliable D call. V lost 0 bases, J lost 3 bases, and 11 bases lay in between. The V gene's germline CDR1 is MNHEY and CDR2 SVGAGI. The CDR3 is made up of 15 amino acids. This chain's CDR3 is CASSYSSVEDTEAFF. CDR3 nucleotides: TGTGCCAGCAGTTACTCGTCGGTAGAGGACACTGAAGCTTTCTTT.

This chain connects TRBV7-9 to TRBJ1-5; 9 nucleotides align to TRBD1. Germline V gene lookup returns CDR1 SEHNR and CDR2 FQNEAQ (reference sequence). V lost 5 bases to trimming and J lost 4 bases; unmatched junction nucleotides: 3. The CDR3 consists of 14 residues. This CDR3 reads CASSTGQGNQPQHF. In DNA, the CDR3 is TGTGCCAGCAGCACGGGACAGGGAAATCAGCCCCAGCATTTT.

V gene TRBV10-3 combines with J gene TRBJ2-7; TRBD1 agrees at 8 bases. Germline CDR1 and CDR2: ENHRY and SYGVKD. V gave up 2 bases and J gave up 1 base; unmatched junction bases: 4. CDR3 length equals 15 residues. The CDR3 sequence: CAISEPRQGSYEQYF. Written as DNA, the CDR3 is TGTGCCATCAGTGAGCCTAGACAGGGGTCCTACGAGCAGTACTTC.

This clonotype was seen more than once but under ten times. The chain employs TRBV7-9 and TRBJ2-1, with D tentatively TRBD2 (6 bases). Germline V gene data show CDR1 as SEHNR and CDR2 as FQNEAQ (reference sequence). With 2 bases removed from V and 6 bases from J, the gap between germline ends came to 11 bases. CDR3 size: 14 residues. The CDR3 is CASSLLGGGNEQFF. Written as DNA, the CDR3 is TGTGCCAGCAGCTTACTCGGGGGTGGCAATGAGCAGTTCTTC.

The chain employs TRBV4-3 and TRBJ2-3; 7 nucleotides match TRBD2. The trim removed 4 bases at V and 4 bases at J, leaving 8 bases unmatched. Germline V CDR1 and CDR2: LGHNA, YSLEER. This CDR3 region has 15 residues. The CDR3 reads CASSPHGGVADTQYF. Written as DNA, the CDR3 is TGCGCCAGCAGCCCCCATGGGGGGGTGGCAGATACGCAGTATTTT.

A few counts support this clonotype. V and J are TRBV7-8 and TRBJ2-7; D might be TRBD2 (5 bases). CDR3 size: 13 residues. Germline CDR1 reads SGHVS; CDR2 reads FQNEAQ. Trimming took off 2 bases at V and 3 bases at J, with 8 bases between the two ends. CDR3 sequence: CASSLYEGYEQYF. The CDR3 DNA follows: TGTGCCAGCAGCTTATATGAGGGCTACGAGCAGTACTTC.

This clonotype came up many times. The chain links TRBV29-1 to TRBJ1-1; no reliable D call. Trimming left V 4 bases short and J 4 bases short, with 13 bases between. CDR3 size: 13 residues. Germline-derived CDR1 and CDR2 are SQVTM and ANQGSEA. This CDR3 reads CSVALGMGTEAFF. The DNA for the CDR3 is TGCAGCGTTGCCCTGGGGATGGGCACTGAAGCTTTCTTT.

J is TRBJ1-5 and V is TRBV7-2, with D unresolved. CDR1 and CDR2 (germline): SGHTA, FQGNSA. Between the trimmed V and J ends, which lost 4 bases and 2 bases, there was a span of 18 bases. CDR3 length: 17 amino acids. CDR3 protein: CASSYSYYEGGNQPQHF. CDR3 DNA: TGTGCCAGCAGCTATAGTTACTACGAGGGTGGCAATCAGCCCCAGCATTTT.

V and J are TRBV5-5 and TRBJ2-5; D is undetermined. There are 14 residues in the CDR3. The V gene's germline CDR1 is SGHKS and CDR2 YYEKEE (reference sequence). The V end lost 0 bases, the J end lost 0 bases, and 6 bases lay between the germline ends. CDR3 nucleotides: TGTGCCAGCAGCTTGGACTTGTACCAAGAGACCCAGTACTTC. Encoded protein: CASSLDLYQETQYF.

A few counts support this clonotype. The chain joins TRBV29-1 to TRBJ1-2, with a possible D match to TRBD1 (5 bases). Trimming removed 3 bases at V and 5 bases at J, with 13 bases between. This CDR3 contains 13 residues. Germline assignment: CDR1 SQVTM and CDR2 ANQGSEA. The CDR3 sequence: CSVERIGTYGYTF. CDR3 DNA: TGCAGCGTTGAGCGTATAGGGACTTATGGCTACACCTTC.

This clonotype came up a few times. This chain's CDR3 is CASSLDFTDTQYF. The CDR3 coding sequence is TGTGCCAGCAGCCTAGACTTCACAGATACGCAGTATTTT. The gene calls are TRBV5-4 and TRBJ2-3; D remains ambiguous. The CDR3 length is 13 residues. The germline gives CDR1 SGHNT, CDR2 YYREEE (reference sequence). Trimming cost V 4 bases and J 2 bases, with 8 bases left between them.

V and J are TRBV6-5 and TRBJ2-2; D may be TRBD1 (5 bases). Germline assignment: CDR1 MNHEY and CDR2 SVGAGI. V lost 2 bases and J lost 4, with 5 bases in between. The CDR3 is 13 residues long. The CDR3 nucleotides are TGTGCCAGCAGTTACGGGGCCACCGGGGAGCTGTTTTTT. It yields the protein CASSYGATGELFF.